The 21 T cell receptor beta chains below come from one sample, sequenced in a study of CD8 T cell repertoires and HIV-1 epitope variants. Clones were sequenced by immunoSEQ multiplex PCR, and TCRdb holds only the in-frame ones, with some missing. In the table there are approximately 90,000 clones, around 75% of which are singletons. Specimen: uncultured baseline CD8+ T cells from peripheral blood mononuclear cells (PBMCs). These receptors were collected from a male donor with HIV.

The chain joins TRBV27 to TRBJ2-7; D possibly corresponds to TRBD2 (5 bases). The V end was cut by 4 bases, the J end by 3 bases, with 13 bases between. CDR1 MNHEY and CDR2 SMNVEV come from the germline V gene (reference sequence). The CDR3 has 14 residues. In nucleotides, the CDR3 is TGTGCCAGCAGTTCCGGGGTCATAAACTACGAGCAGTACTTC. Its protein product is CASSSGVINYEQYF.

The chain uses TRBV5-1 and TRBJ1-1; TRBD1 might be the D (6 bases). Germline V CDR1 and CDR2: SGHRS, YFSETQ. CDR3 length equals 14 residues. The ends were cut back, 6 bases at V and 4 bases at J, with 16 bases in the middle. The CDR3 protein is CASNEQGRITEAFF. The DNA for the CDR3 is TGCGCCAGCAATGAACAGGGTCGGATCACTGAAGCTTTCTTT.

J is TRBJ2-1 and V is TRBV27; TRBD2 agrees at 9 bases. Germline V gene sequence: CDR1 MNHEY, CDR2 SMNVEV (reference sequence). The V and J ends lost 3 bases and 6 bases, in that order; junction bases with no gene match: 3. CDR3 length: 14 amino acids. The CDR3 nucleotides are TGTGCCAGCAGTTTGACTAGCGGAGGCAATGAGCAGTTCTTC. This gives the protein CASSLTSGGNEQFF.

V is TRBV7-9 and J is TRBJ2-1, with 10 bases matching TRBD2. CDR3 length: 17 amino acids. Per germline, CDR1 SEHNR and CDR2 FQNEAQ (reference sequence). Unmatched junction bases numbered 9, after V lost 5 bases and J lost 2 bases. CDR3 residues: CASSPRASGRAYNEQFF. The CDR3 DNA is TGTGCCAGCAGCCCCCGCGCCAGCGGGAGGGCCTACAATGAGCAGTTCTTC. Based on the CDR3 plus reference TRBV7-9 and TRBJ2-1, the full variable domain is DTGVSQNPRHKITKRGQNVTFRCDPISEHNRLYWYRQTLGQGPEFLTYFQNEAQLEKSRLLSDRFSAERPKGSFSTLEIQRTEQGDSAMYLCASSPRASGRAYNEQFFGPGTRLTVL.

V and J are TRBV28 and TRBJ1-4, with 10 bases aligning to TRBD1. Germline values: CDR1 MDHEN, CDR2 SYDVKM. With V trimmed by 7 bases and J by 7 bases, 12 bases remained unmatched. This CDR3 contains 16 residues. This chain's CDR3 is CASTRLDRGRTEKLFF. CDR3 nucleotides: TGTGCCAGCACTAGACTAGACAGGGGGCGCACTGAAAAACTGTTTTTT.

The chain uses TRBV5-1 and TRBJ2-1; 12 positions agree with TRBD2. The germline CDR1 and CDR2 sequences are SGHRS and YFSETQ. The CDR3 length is 17 residues. With V trimmed by 0 bases and J by 5 bases, 6 bases remained unmatched. The CDR3 region is CASSLASGLAGNNEQFF. CDR3 DNA sequence: TGCGCCAGCAGCTTGGCCTCCGGACTAGCGGGAAACAATGAGCAGTTCTTC.

This rearrangement joins TRBV9 to TRBJ2-5; 8 nucleotides agree with TRBD1. V was pared by 4 bases and J by 5 bases, with 4 bases of the junction left unmatched. Looked up from germline, CDR1 is SGDLS and CDR2 is YYNGEE. CDR3 size: 13 residues. Written as DNA, the CDR3 is TGTGCCAGCAGCCAGGGGGCTGGGGAGACCCAGTACTTC. This translates into CASSQGAGETQYF.

This chain joins TRBV5-1 and TRBJ2-7; D perhaps matches TRBD2 (5 bases). The CDR3 covers 14 residues. V lost 6 bases, J lost 5 bases, and 18 bases lay in between. In germline, CDR1 is SGHRS, CDR2 YFSETQ. The CDR3 bases are TGCGCCAGCAACTCCTCGGGGTTCCGGGACGAGCAGTACTTC. Translation gives CASNSSGFRDEQYF.

V is TRBV9 and J is TRBJ1-3, with D unresolved. The germline V gene encodes CDR1 SGDLS and CDR2 YYNGEE. The germline V and J ends were trimmed by 0 bases and 0 bases, with 7 bases remaining between them. The CDR3 is made up of 15 amino acids. The CDR3 DNA reads as TGTGCCAGCAGCGTAGAACCAGCCTCTGGAAACACCATATATTTT. Residues: CASSVEPASGNTIYF.

The chain links TRBV27 to TRBJ2-7; the match to TRBD2 covers 11 bases. This CDR3 is 15 amino acids long. The ends lost 6 bases at V and 2 bases at J; junction bases unmatched: 6. Germline CDR1 reads MNHEY; CDR2 reads SMNVEV (reference sequence). CDR3 DNA sequence: TGTGCCAGCAGCACAGGGACTAGCGGAACCTACGAGCAGTACTTC. Translated, it gives CASSTGTSGTYEQYF.

The chain links TRBV30 to TRBJ1-6; 7 bases are shared with TRBD1. The germline CDR1 and CDR2 sequences are GTSNPN and SVGIG (reference sequence). The CDR3 has 17 residues. V lost 1 base, J lost 9 bases, and 15 bases stayed unmatched. CDR3 nucleotides: TGTGCCTGGAGTGCGCCCCGGGAGGGACAGCTTGGTTCACCCCTCCACTTT. Protein product: CAWSAPREGQLGSPLHF.

The V call is TRBV5-6, the J call TRBJ2-5, with D perhaps TRBD2 (6 bases). V was shortened by 4 bases and J by 1 base, with 17 bases between the two germline ends. Germline values: CDR1 SGHDT, CDR2 YYEEEE. This CDR3 spans 16 amino acids. CDR3 amino acids: CASSRTPDGSQETQYF. CDR3 nucleotides: TGTGCCAGCAGCCGAACCCCTGACGGGAGCCAAGAGACCCAGTACTTC.

The rearrangement uses TRBV11-2 and TRBJ2-1; TRBD2 agrees at 11 bases. The V gene end was trimmed by 5 bases and the J gene end by 10 bases; junction bases not matched to a gene: 10. The CDR3 contains 15 residues. Germline V CDR1 and CDR2: SGHAT, FQNNGV. CDR3: CASSPRSSSGGEQFF. The CDR3 DNA is TGTGCCAGCAGCCCCCGCTCCTCTAGCGGGGGGGAGCAGTTCTTC.

This clone was observed a handful of times. This chain uses TRBV27 with TRBJ2-7; TRBD1 might be the D (5 bases). This CDR3 comprises 13 residues. Germline-derived CDR1 and CDR2 are MNHEY and SMNVEV (reference sequence). Trimming stripped 7 bases from V and 2 bases from J, with 12 bases between. The CDR3 region has the DNA TGTGCCAGCAATGCCAGGGATACCTACGAGCAGTACTTC. Translating it yields CASNARDTYEQYF.

The chain combines TRBV4-3 with TRBJ1-2; D unresolved. CDR3 length: 14 amino acids. The V and J ends lost 3 bases and 2 bases respectively, with 10 bases between them. The germline gives CDR1 LGHNA, CDR2 YSLEER. The CDR3 region is CASSQSRTNYGYTF. The CDR3, as DNA: TGCGCCAGCAGCCAGTCCCGAACGAACTATGGCTACACCTTC.

V usage is TRBV18 and J usage is TRBJ2-3; tentative D call: TRBD2 (6 bases). This CDR3 comprises 17 residues. V was shortened by 2 bases and J by 5 bases, with 20 bases between the two germline ends. CDR1 and CDR2 from the germline V gene are KGHSH and LQKENI. For the CDR3, the DNA is TGTGCCAGCTCACCAGTCCTAACCGGGGGTTCAGGAGATACGCAGTATTTT. This translates into CASSPVLTGGSGDTQYF.

V is TRBV4-1 and J is TRBJ1-3; a weak D match, TRBD1 (6 bases). With 2 bases removed from V and 0 bases from J, the gap between germline ends came to 14 bases. The CDR3 is 17 amino acids. Per germline, CDR1 MGHRA and CDR2 YSYEKL. The CDR3 spells CASSQREGVSSGNTIYF. In nucleotides, the CDR3 is TGCGCCAGCAGCCAAAGAGAGGGGGTGAGCTCTGGAAACACCATATATTTT.

This clone was detected only once. The chain couples TRBV7-9 to TRBJ1-1; TRBD1 might be the D (5 bases). The CDR3 consists of 14 residues. Germline V lookup: CDR1 SEHNR, CDR2 FQNEAQ (reference sequence). V dropped 11 bases and J dropped 6 bases, with 22 bases sitting between them. CDR3 loop: CACPRLGVPPEAFF. CDR3 in DNA: TGTGCCTGCCCACGGCTAGGGGTGCCCCCTGAAGCTTTCTTT.

The chain has TRBV28 and TRBJ1-2, with D perhaps matching TRBD1 (5 bases). The germline V and J ends were trimmed by 8 bases and 7 bases, with 14 bases remaining between them. Germline V gene sequence: CDR1 MDHEN, CDR2 SYDVKM. The CDR3 loop spans 12 amino acids. CDR3 residues: CASVVGGGGYTF. The CDR3 DNA reads as TGTGCCAGCGTCGTAGGCGGGGGTGGCTACACCTTC.

This clone turned up a few times. V is TRBV19 and J is TRBJ1-2; TRBD1 matches at 7 bases. V gave up 4 bases and J gave up 4 bases; unmatched junction bases: 3. Per the germline V gene, CDR1 is LNHDA and CDR2 is SQIVND (reference sequence). The CDR3 loop spans 13 amino acids. This chain's CDR3 is CASSTPGGYGYTF. CDR3 sequence (DNA): TGTGCCAGTAGTACCCCAGGGGGCTATGGCTACACCTTC.

The chain uses TRBV19 and TRBJ2-3, with D perhaps TRBD1 (5 bases). Germline-derived CDR1 and CDR2 are LNHDA and SQIVND (reference sequence). The CDR3 loop spans 14 amino acids. Trimming took 6 bases from V and 8 from J, leaving 18 bases between them. The CDR3 nucleotides read TGTGCCAGTAGCCCAGTCCTTGGGGCCGGTACGCAGTATTTT. Translated, it gives CASSPVLGAGTQYF.